Each of the 22 T cell receptor beta chains below was sequenced from the same sample in a study of T-cell reconstitution after alpha-beta-depleted transplantation in children. The authors prepared the TCRbeta library with unique molecular identifiers. TCRdb reanalysed the PCR reads using MiXCR and keeps one entry per CDR3 protein. Altogether 600,000 to 700,000 distinct CDR3 sequences are present, around 17% being singletons, with the ten largest covering 0.9% to 1.2%. The sequencing used PBMCs from the stem cell graft donor, collected from the stem cell graft. The receptors come from a human donor who donated a stem cell graft to a child with acute myeloid leukemia.

This clonotype was recorded at least ten times. The rearrangement joins TRBV6-2 or TRBV6-3 to TRBJ2-1; D unresolved. The CDR3 has 15 residues. Germline V gene sequence: CDR1 MNHEY, CDR2 SVGEGT. The V end lost 2 bases, the J end lost 7 bases, and 15 bases lay between the germline ends. In DNA form, the CDR3 reads TGTGCCAGCAGTTACCGGTTATCAACACCTAATGAGCAGTTCTTC. It yields the protein CASSYRLSTPNEQFF.

This clonotype occurred many times. The rearrangement links TRBV10-3 to TRBJ1-5; 8 bases are shared with TRBD1. The trim removed 7 bases at V and 3 bases at J, leaving 5 bases unmatched. CDR3 size: 14 residues. CDR1 and CDR2 from the germline V gene are ENHRY and SYGVKD. CDR3 sequence: CAIKGTGNNQPQHF. CDR3 nucleotide sequence: TGTGCCATCAAGGGGACAGGCAACAATCAGCCCCAGCATTTT.

This clonotype was seen a few times. The rearrangement uses TRBV7-9 and TRBJ1-3; 11 bases align to TRBD1. The germline V gene has CDR1 SEHNR and CDR2 FQNEAQ (reference sequence). The CDR3 is made up of 16 amino acids. V lost 3 bases, J lost 4 bases, and 5 bases stayed unmatched. CDR3 sequence: CASSFGQGAKGNTIYF. The CDR3 DNA reads as TGTGCCAGCAGCTTCGGACAGGGGGCAAAAGGAAACACCATATATTTT.

Many counts were recorded for this clonotype. The CDR3 protein is CASSPRGGTVDTQYF. The DNA for the CDR3 is TGTGCCAGCAGCCCTAGAGGCGGGACAGTTGATACGCAGTATTTT. The chain combines TRBV13 with TRBJ2-3; D may be TRBD1 (7 bases). CDR3 size: 15 residues. Between the trimmed V and J ends, which lost 5 bases and 6 bases, there was a span of 18 bases. CDR1 is PRHDT, CDR2 FYEKMQ, per germline (reference sequence).

The DNA of the CDR3 is TGTGCCTGGAGTGCACATACGCAGTATTTT. This gives the protein CAWSAHTQYF. The chain links TRBV30 to TRBJ2-3, with unresolved D. Germline CDR1 GTSNPN, CDR2 SVGIG (reference sequence). Trimming cost V 1 base and J 7 bases, with 3 bases left between them. The CDR3 spans 10 residues.

This chain links TRBV24-1 with TRBJ1-5, with TRBD1 matching 7 bases. Germline V gives CDR1 KGHDR, CDR2 SFDVKD. The CDR3 covers 16 residues. Trimming cost V 2 bases and J 0 bases; bases outside gene matches: 3. In DNA, the CDR3 is TGTGCCACCAGTGATTCAGGGGGGCCTAGCAATCAGCCCCAGCATTTT. The encoded protein is CATSDSGGPSNQPQHF.

Ten or more counts support this clonotype. This sequence joins TRBV5-5 and TRBJ1-6; perhaps TRBD1 as D (6 bases). Trimming removed 2 bases at V and 10 bases at J, with 13 bases between. Germline V gene lookup returns CDR1 SGHKS and CDR2 YYEKEE (reference sequence). The CDR3 spans 14 residues. CDR3 DNA sequence: TGTGCCAGCAGCTTCTACAGGGAAGGGTCACCCCTCCACTTT. Amino acids: CASSFYREGSPLHF.

This clonotype appeared a few times. The gene calls are TRBV12-3 or TRBV12-4 and TRBJ2-4, with D perhaps matching TRBD1 (5 bases). The V and J ends lost 7 bases and 0 bases respectively, with 16 bases between them. This CDR3 contains 16 residues. The CDR3 region has the DNA TGTGCCAGCACCTCGGACACTCTGGTAGCCAAAAACATTCAGTACTTC. Translated, it gives CASTSDTLVAKNIQYF.

In its sample, this clonotype was seen a few times. CDR3: CASSWGAVTGQGAYEQYF. CDR3 in DNA: TGTGCCAGCAGTTGGGGGGCCGTTACGGGACAGGGGGCTTACGAGCAGTACTTC. The chain couples TRBV27 to TRBJ2-7; 12 positions match TRBD1. This CDR3 has 18 residues. Trimming cost V 4 bases and J 4 bases; bases outside gene matches: 14. CDR1 and CDR2 from the germline V gene are MNHEY and SMNVEV (reference sequence).

This clonotype turned up a few times. This chain joins TRBV7-8 and TRBJ1-6; 7 bases match TRBD1. Germline V gene lookup returns CDR1 SGHVS and CDR2 FQNEAQ. V gave up 0 bases and J gave up 10 bases; unmatched junction bases: 9. The CDR3 length is 16 residues. The CDR3 loop is CASSLATGLLASPLHF. In DNA form, the CDR3 reads TGTGCCAGCAGCTTAGCGACAGGGCTTCTTGCGTCACCCCTCCACTTT.

This clonotype appeared many times. The chain employs TRBV6-5 and TRBJ1-2, with TRBD1 matching 10 bases. CDR1 MNHEY and CDR2 SVGAGI come from the germline V gene. This CDR3 region has 16 residues. Trimming at V came to 0 bases and at J to 0 bases, leaving 1 base not matched to a gene. CDR3 DNA sequence: TGTGCCAGCAGTTACTCAGACAGGGGGCCTAACTATGGCTACACCTTC. Amino acid sequence: CASSYSDRGPNYGYTF.

As for this clonotype: A much larger clone lies a single base off, so this may be a read error. V usage is TRBV20-1 and J usage is TRBJ2-5, with D possibly being TRBD2 (6 bases). V lost 2 bases and J 0 bases, leaving 13 bases between the germline ends. The CDR3 consists of 15 residues. Germline loops: CDR1 DFQATT, CDR2 SNEGSKA (reference sequence). The DNA of the CDR3 is TGCAGTGCTAGAAGTTTGCGGGGAAACCAAGAGACCCAGTACTTC. Amino acid sequence: CSARSLRGNQETQYF.

This clonotype appeared many times. The V call is TRBV20-1, the J call TRBJ1-1; D unresolved. The length of the CDR3 is 11 residues. Germline CDR1 is DFQATT and CDR2 is SNEGSKA (reference sequence). The ends were cut back, 3 bases at V and 2 bases at J, with 4 bases in the middle. As DNA, the CDR3 is TGCAGTGCTAGCGCCAACACTGAAGCTTTCTTT. Its protein product is CSASANTEAFF.

The chain uses TRBV20-1 and TRBJ1-6, with 10 bases identical to TRBD1. The germline CDR1 and CDR2 sequences are DFQATT and SNEGSKA (reference sequence). CDR3 length: 15 amino acids. The junction had 2 bases not matched to a gene; V was cut back by 0 bases and J by 6 bases. The CDR3 reads CSARDRQGANSPLHF. The CDR3 DNA follows: TGCAGTGCTAGAGATAGACAGGGGGCTAATTCACCCCTCCACTTT.

This clonotype was seen only a few times. This chain connects TRBV5-1 to TRBJ2-7; TRBD1 matches 7 bases. From germline, CDR1 is SGHRS and CDR2 YFSETQ. This CDR3 comprises 15 residues. V gave up 2 bases and J gave up 3 bases; unmatched junction bases: 8. The CDR3 loop reads CASSLGTDQSYEQYF. CDR3 bases: TGCGCCAGCAGCTTAGGGACAGATCAAAGCTACGAGCAGTACTTC.

With regard to this clonotype: This could be a read error, since a much larger clone is one nucleotide away. This sequence joins TRBV6-5 and TRBJ2-6; D call uncertain. CDR3 size: 15 residues. Germline V lookup: CDR1 MNHEY, CDR2 SVGAGI. CDR3 protein: CASSYVGSAANVLTF. The CDR3 bases are TGTGCCAGCAGTTACGTCGGCTCTGCGGCCAACGTCCTGACTTTC.

This clonotype was seen a handful of times. The chain joins TRBV7-2 to TRBJ1-2, with D possibly matching TRBD1 (5 bases). V shed 1 base and J shed 1 base, with 10 bases lying between them. Germline V CDR1 and CDR2: SGHTA, FQGNSA. The CDR3 loop spans 15 amino acids. The CDR3 protein is CASSLGGDINYGYTF. DNA of the CDR3: TGTGCCAGCAGCTTAGGGGGCGACATTAACTATGGCTACACCTTC.

Comment on this clonotype: An end of the junction differs from the germline gene, which may be a read error. The V call is TRBV10-3, the J call TRBJ1-1; 8 nucleotides line up with TRBD1. The germline gives CDR1 ENHRY, CDR2 SYGVKD. The CDR3 is 15 amino acids. The CDR3 loop is CAISVHRGENSEAFF. CDR3 DNA sequence: TGTGCCATCAGTGTTCACAGGGGGGAGAACAGTGAAGCTTTCTTT.

J is TRBJ2-5 and V is TRBV5-6, with D perhaps given as TRBD1 or TRBD2 (6 bases each). Germline CDR1 and CDR2: SGHDT and YYEEEE. The CDR3 runs to 13 residues. The V end was cut by 3 bases, the J end by 4 bases, with 10 bases between. CDR3 bases: TGTGCCAGCAGCTCGGGGGCGGGAGAGACCCAGTACTTC. Its protein is CASSSGAGETQYF.

This chain connects TRBV2 to TRBJ1-1; 7 positions match TRBD1. Germline CDR1 is SNHLY and CDR2 is FYNNEI. V lost 6 bases and J lost 1; bases outside the gene matches: 2. CDR3 length: 13 residues. In DNA, the CDR3 is TGTGCCAGCAGGACAGGGCGGAACACTGAAGCTTTCTTT. It specifies CASRTGRNTEAFF. Based on the CDR3 plus reference TRBV2 and TRBJ1-1, the full variable domain is EPEVTQTPSHQVTQMGQEVILRCVPISNHLYFYWYRQILGQKVEFLVSFYNNEISEKSEIFDDQFSVERPDGSNFTLKIRSTKLEDSAMYFCASRTGRNTEAFFGQGTRLTVV.

This clonotype was seen many times. J is TRBJ1-1 and V is TRBV6-5, with no clear D. Germline V gene sequence: CDR1 MNHEY, CDR2 SVGAGI. This CDR3 is 12 amino acids long. The V and J ends lost 8 bases and 0 bases respectively, with 7 bases between them. The CDR3 nucleotides read TGTGCCAGCGGACGGATGAACACTGAAGCTTTCTTT. Translated, it gives CASGRMNTEAFF.

This clonotype was seen only a few times. The chain is built from TRBV7-6 and TRBJ2-3; possibly TRBD2 for D (6 bases). CDR3 length: 15 residues. V was trimmed by 4 bases and J by 0 bases, leaving 11 bases between them. The germline gives CDR1 SGHVS, CDR2 FNYEAQ. CDR3 in amino acids: CASSSSGASTDTQYF. In DNA form, the CDR3 reads TGTGCCAGCAGCTCCTCGGGAGCTAGCACAGATACGCAGTATTTT.